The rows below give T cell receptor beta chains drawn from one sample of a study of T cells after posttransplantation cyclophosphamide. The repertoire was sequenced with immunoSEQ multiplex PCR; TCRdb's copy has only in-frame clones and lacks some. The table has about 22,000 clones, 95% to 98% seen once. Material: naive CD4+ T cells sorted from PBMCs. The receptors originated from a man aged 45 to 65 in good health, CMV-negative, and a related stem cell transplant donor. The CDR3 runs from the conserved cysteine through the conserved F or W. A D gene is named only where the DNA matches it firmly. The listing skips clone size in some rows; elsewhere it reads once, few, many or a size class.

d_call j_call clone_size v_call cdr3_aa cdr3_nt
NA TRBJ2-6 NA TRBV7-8 CASSSNTGANVLTF TGTGCCAGCAGCTCAAACACTGGGGCCAACGTCCTGACTTTC
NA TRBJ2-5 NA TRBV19 CASSMDGGSTETQETQYF TGTGCCAGTAGTATGGATGGGGGGAGTACAGAGACCCAAGAGACCCAGTACTTC
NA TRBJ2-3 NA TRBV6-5 CAHAARSGTDTQYF TGTGCCCACGCGGCCCGGAGCGGCACAGATACGCAGTATTTT
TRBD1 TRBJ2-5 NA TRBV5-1 CASSLGGRGLEQETQYF TGCGCCAGCAGCTTGGGGGGCAGGGGGCTTGAGCAGGAGACCCAGTACTTC
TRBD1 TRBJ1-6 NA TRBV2 CASKATGKSPLHF TGTGCCAGCAAGGCGACAGGGAAATCACCCCTCCACTTT
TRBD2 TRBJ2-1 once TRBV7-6 CASSLAGLASNEQFF TGTGCCAGCAGCTTAGCGGGACTAGCGAGCAATGAGCAGTTCTTC
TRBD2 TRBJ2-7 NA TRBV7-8 CASSPLSGSYEQYF TGTGCCAGCAGCCCACTTAGCGGGAGTTACGAGCAGTACTTC
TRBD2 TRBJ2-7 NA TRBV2 CASRRGLAAYEQYF TGTGCCAGCAGACGGGGACTAGCGGCCTACGAGCAGTACTTC
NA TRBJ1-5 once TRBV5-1 CASSLGQSSNQPQHF TGCGCCAGCAGCTTAGGACAATCAAGCAATCAGCCCCAGCATTTT
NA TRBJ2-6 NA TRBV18 CASSTGASGANVLTF TGTGCCAGCTCTACTGGGGCCTCTGGGGCCAACGTCCTGACTTTC
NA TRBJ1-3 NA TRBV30 CAWSAYSGYGNTIYF TGTGCCTGGAGTGCTTACTCAGGGTACGGAAACACCATATATTTT
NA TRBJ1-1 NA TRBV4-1 CASSQVGSLPEAFF TGCGCCAGCAGCCAAGTCGGTTCGTTGCCCGAAGCTTTCTTT
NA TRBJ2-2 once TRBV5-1 CASSLTETNTGELFF TGCGCCAGCAGCTTAACGGAGACGAACACCGGGGAGCTGTTTTTT
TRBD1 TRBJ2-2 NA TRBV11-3 CASSFKTGGSAGELFF TGTGCCAGCAGTTTCAAGACAGGGGGCAGCGCCGGGGAGCTGTTTTTT
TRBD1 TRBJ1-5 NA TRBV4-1 CASSRAALVPGQHFNQPQHF TGCGCCAGCAGCCGAGCCGCTTTAGTACCGGGACAGCATTTTAATCAGCCCCAGCATTTT
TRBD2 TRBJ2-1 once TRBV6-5 CASSLSSGVRNEQFF TGTGCCAGCAGTTTGTCTAGCGGGGTAAGAAATGAGCAGTTCTTC
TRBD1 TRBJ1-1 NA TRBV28 CASRGGQGGKAFF TGTGCCAGCAGAGGGGGACAGGGCGGAAAGGCTTTCTTT
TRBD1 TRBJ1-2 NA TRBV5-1 CASSLSGTGNYGYTF TGCGCCAGCAGCTTGTCCGGGACAGGAAACTATGGCTACACCTTC
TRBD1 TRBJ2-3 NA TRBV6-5 CASRRTGPDTQYF TGTGCCAGCAGAAGGACAGGGCCAGATACGCAGTATTTT
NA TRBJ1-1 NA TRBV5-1 CASSVQQENTEAFF TGCGCCAGCAGCGTCCAACAAGAGAACACTGAAGCTTTCTTT
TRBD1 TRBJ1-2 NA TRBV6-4 CASSDGTGAVGGYTF TGTGCCAGCAGTGACGGGACAGGGGCTGTTGGAGGCTACACCTTC
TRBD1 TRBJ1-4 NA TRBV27 CASSPWGQGDEKLFF TGTGCCAGCAGTCCTTGGGGACAGGGCGATGAAAAACTGTTTTTT
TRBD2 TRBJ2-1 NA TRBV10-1 CASSEGLAAHIQFF TGCGCCAGCAGTGAGGGACTAGCGGCCCACATTCAGTTCTTC
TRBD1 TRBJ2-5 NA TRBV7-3 CASSLTGTGKETQYF TGTGCCAGCAGCTTAACAGGGACAGGGAAAGAGACCCAGTACTTC